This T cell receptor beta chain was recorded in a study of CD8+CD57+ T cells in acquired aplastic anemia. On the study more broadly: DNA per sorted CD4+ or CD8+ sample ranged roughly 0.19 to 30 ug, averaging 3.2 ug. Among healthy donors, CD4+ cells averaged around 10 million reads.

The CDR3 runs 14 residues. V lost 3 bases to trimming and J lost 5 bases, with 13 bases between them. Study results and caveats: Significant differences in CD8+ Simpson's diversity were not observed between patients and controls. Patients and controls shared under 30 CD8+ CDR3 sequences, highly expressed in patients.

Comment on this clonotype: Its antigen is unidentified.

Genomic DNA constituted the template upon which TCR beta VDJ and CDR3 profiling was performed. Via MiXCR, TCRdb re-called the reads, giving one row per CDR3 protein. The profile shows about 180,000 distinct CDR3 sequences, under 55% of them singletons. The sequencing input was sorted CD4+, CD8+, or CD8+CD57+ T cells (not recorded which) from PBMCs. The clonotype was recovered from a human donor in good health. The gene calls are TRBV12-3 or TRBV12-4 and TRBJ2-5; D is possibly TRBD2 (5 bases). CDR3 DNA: TGTGCCAGCAGTTTCCAGCGGCTCCGGGAGACCCAGTACTTC. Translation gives CASSFQRLRETQYF.